This record covers a single T cell receptor (beta chain). This record belongs to a study of blood T cell repertoires in COVID-19. For the study at large: T cells, B-cell-depleted T cells, or PBMCs provided the cDNA or gDNA that served as material.

Under the authors' procedure: Amplification from reference gene primers served as the basis for estimated nucleated cell counts. Here immunoSEQ multiplex PCR was the method, and the copy in TCRdb shows in-frame clones only, minus some. V, J and clone size are those of that table, while D and trimming were read from the DNA. Of 200,000 to 300,000 clones listed, 80% to 95% are singletons. Seattle-derived patients entered the study during active infection and were followed longitudinally. The V end lost 0 bases, the J end lost 4 bases, and 21 bases lay between the germline ends. The germline CDR1 and CDR2 sequences are ENHRY and SYGVKD. This CDR3 spans 18 amino acids.

This chain links TRBV10-3 with TRBJ1-2, with D hard to call. Source material: peripheral blood. This sequence originates from a man aged 25 to 40 with COVID-19, enrolled during active disease. The CDR3 region is CAISESIGDQTNVYGYTF. DNA for the CDR3: TGTGCCATCAGTGAGTCAATTGGGGATCAGACTAACGTCTATGGCTACACCTTC.